The present entry profiles one TCR beta chain with its context. Measured with immunoSEQ multiplex PCR; TCRdb has only the in-frame clones, and not every one. The sample records more than 110,000 clones, less than 95% being singletons. The germline CDR1 and CDR2 sequences are SGHAT and FQNNGV. The CDR3 sequence is 15 residues long. The germline V and J ends were trimmed by 5 bases and 4 bases, with 15 bases remaining between them. The sample comes from a study of T cell responses to AZD1222 COVID-19 vaccine. The clonotype was recovered from an adult in good health. J is TRBJ1-5 and V is TRBV11-2; D possibly corresponds to TRBD1 (6 bases). The sequenced sample was peripheral blood, obtained on day 0 of AZD1222 vaccination. CDR3 bases: TGTGCCAGCAGCGCATCACAGGGTATTAATCAGCCCCAGCATTTT. It specifies CASSASQGINQPQHF.